This T cell receptor beta chain was recorded in a study of blood T cells in healthy people across ages. About this clonotype: Its antigen is unidentified.

This CDR3 region has 14 residues. Looked up from germline, CDR1 is DFQATT and CDR2 is SNEGSKA (reference sequence). Between the trimmed V and J ends, which lost 6 bases and 0 bases, there was a span of 14 bases. Study conclusions and caveats: Diversity figures derived from one million T cells were judged to underestimate the true value.

With a J-beta primer mix and a sample-barcoded 5' primer, a second PCR ran about 7 to 12 cycles. TCRdb reanalysed the 5' RACE reads using MiXCR and keeps one entry per CDR3 protein. The table shows about 1.7 million distinct CDR3 sequences, with 28% occurring only once. This receptor was taken from a woman aged 25 to 39 in good health. The chain is built from TRBV20-1 and TRBJ1-1, with a possible D match to TRBD1 (5 bases). The specimen sequenced was blood. For the CDR3, the DNA is TGCAGTGCCGCGGCCGACAGTTTGAACACTGAAGCTTTCTTT. The encoded protein is CSAAADSLNTEAFF.